The entry below gives a single TCR beta chain sequence along with its context. Antigen unknown. A read error may be the cause here, since a much bigger clone is one base away. The data belong to a study of blood T cells in healthy people across ages. The study, taken as a whole, reports: Diversity was higher, and naive CD4+ cells more numerous, in long-lived donors than in aged donors.

A second PCR of 7 to 11 cycles used a sample-barcoded 5' primer and a J-beta primer mix. The authors tagged each cDNA molecule using a template-switch adaptor with 12 random nucleotides. MiXCR, applied by TCRdb to the 5' RACE reads, yields one record per CDR3 protein. Found here are about 670,000 distinct CDR3 sequences, more than 45% of them singletons; the top ten hold approximately 13%. CDR1 and CDR2 from the germline V gene are GTSNPN and SVGIG (reference sequence). There are 12 residues in the CDR3. The V gene lost 1 base and the J gene lost 3 bases, with 4 bases spanning the gap. This clonotype was sampled from a woman older than 75 in good health. Input material: blood. This chain joins TRBV30 and TRBJ2-1; D unclear. This chain's CDR3 is CAWSGNYNEQFF. CDR3 nucleotide sequence: TGTGCCTGGAGTGGGAACTACAATGAGCAGTTCTTC.